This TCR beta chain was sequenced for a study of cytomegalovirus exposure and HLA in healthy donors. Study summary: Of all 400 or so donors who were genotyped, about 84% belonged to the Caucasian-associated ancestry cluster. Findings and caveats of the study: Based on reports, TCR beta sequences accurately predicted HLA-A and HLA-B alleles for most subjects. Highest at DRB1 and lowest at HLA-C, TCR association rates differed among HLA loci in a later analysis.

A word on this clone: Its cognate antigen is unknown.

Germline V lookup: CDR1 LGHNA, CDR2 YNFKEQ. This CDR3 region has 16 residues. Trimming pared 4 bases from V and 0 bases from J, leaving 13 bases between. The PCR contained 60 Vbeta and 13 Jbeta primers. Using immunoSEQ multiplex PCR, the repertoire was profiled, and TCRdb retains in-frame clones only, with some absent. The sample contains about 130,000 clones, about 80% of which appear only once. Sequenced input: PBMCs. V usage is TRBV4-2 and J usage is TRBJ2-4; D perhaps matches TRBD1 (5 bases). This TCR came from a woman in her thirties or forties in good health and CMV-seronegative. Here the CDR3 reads CASSPTTDLAKNIQYF. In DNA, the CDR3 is TGTGCCAGCAGCCCCACGACAGACCTAGCCAAAAACATTCAGTACTTC.